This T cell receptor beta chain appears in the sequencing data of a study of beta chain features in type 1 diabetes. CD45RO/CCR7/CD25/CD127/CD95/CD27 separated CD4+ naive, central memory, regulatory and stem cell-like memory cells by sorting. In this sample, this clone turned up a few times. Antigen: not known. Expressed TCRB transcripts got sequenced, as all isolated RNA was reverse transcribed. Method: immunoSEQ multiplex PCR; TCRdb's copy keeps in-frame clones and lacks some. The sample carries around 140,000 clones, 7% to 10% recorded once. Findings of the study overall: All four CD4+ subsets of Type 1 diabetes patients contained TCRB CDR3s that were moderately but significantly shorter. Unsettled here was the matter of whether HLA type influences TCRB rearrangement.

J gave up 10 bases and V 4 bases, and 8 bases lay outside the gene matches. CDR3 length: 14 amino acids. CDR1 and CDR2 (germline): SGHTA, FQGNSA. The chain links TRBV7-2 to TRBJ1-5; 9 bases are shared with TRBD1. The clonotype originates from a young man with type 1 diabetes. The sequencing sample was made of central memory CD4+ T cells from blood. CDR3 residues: CASSSGQGSGPQHF. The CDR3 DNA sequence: TGTGCCAGCAGCTCCGGACAGGGGAGTGGACCCCAGCATTTT.